This TCR beta chain was captured in a study of beta chain features in type 1 diabetes. Turning to the study itself: Across the samples, roughly 98,000,000 sorted cells were examined in total.

The whole isolated RNA underwent reverse transcription, so sequencing captured expressed TCRB transcripts. Produced via immunoSEQ multiplex PCR; TCRdb's table is partial and in-frame only. The sample gives fewer than 500,000 clones, approximately 15% of which show up once; 0.035% to 0.04% is in the top ten. Each of the sorted populations had a purity greater than 98%. CDR3 length: 16 residues. V shed 1 base, J shed 6 bases, and the junction held 8 bases outside the gene matches. Germline CDR1 LNHNV, CDR2 YYDKDF (reference sequence). The sample comprised naive CD4+ T cells from blood. The chain has TRBV15 and TRBJ2-2, with 7 bases identical to TRBD2. The receptor's source is a young man in good health. The CDR3 is CATSRVRGRPAGELFF. The CDR3 nucleotides are TGTGCCACCAGCAGAGTACGCGGGAGACCTGCCGGGGAGCTGTTTTTT.